This T cell receptor beta chain was identified in a study of blood T cell repertoires in COVID-19. As for the study in general: Sources were T cells, B-cell-depleted T cells, or PBMCs; the material itself was cDNA or gDNA.

The CDR3 has 15 amino acids. The ends lost 2 bases at V and 0 bases at J; junction bases unmatched: 3. The V gene's germline CDR1 is SGHRS and CDR2 YFSETQ. Libraries were prepared by immunoSEQ multiplex PCR; TCRdb keeps only in-frame clonotypes and omits some of them. The sample contains 86,000 or so clones, 86% of which appear only once. The source material was peripheral blood. This chain links TRBV5-1 with TRBJ2-3; 7 nucleotides align to TRBD2. The sequence derives from a man aged 50 to 60 with active or convalescent COVID-19. As DNA, the CDR3 is TGCGCCAGCAGCTTTGGACTAGAAAGCACAGATACGCAGTATTTT. Its translation: CASSFGLESTDTQYF.